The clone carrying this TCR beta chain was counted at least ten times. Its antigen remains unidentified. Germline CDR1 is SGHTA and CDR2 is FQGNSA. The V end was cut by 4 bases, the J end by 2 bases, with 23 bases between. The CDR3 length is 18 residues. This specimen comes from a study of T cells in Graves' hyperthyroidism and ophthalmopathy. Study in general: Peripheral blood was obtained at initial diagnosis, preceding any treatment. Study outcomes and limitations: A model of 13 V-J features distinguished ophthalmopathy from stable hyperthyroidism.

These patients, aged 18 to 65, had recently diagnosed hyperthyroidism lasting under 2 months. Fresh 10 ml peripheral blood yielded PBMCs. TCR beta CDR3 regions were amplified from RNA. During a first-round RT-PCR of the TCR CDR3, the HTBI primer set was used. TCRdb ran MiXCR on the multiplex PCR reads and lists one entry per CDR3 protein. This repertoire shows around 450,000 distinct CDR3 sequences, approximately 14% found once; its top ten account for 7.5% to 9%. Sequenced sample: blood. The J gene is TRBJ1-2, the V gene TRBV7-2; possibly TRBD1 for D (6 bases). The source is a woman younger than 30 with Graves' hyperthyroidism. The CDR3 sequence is CASSSTNPIQGANYGYTF. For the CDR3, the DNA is TGTGCCAGCAGCTCCACAAACCCTATACAGGGAGCGAACTATGGCTACACCTTC.